These T cell receptor beta chains were read from a single sample in a study of CD4 and CD8 cells across lung adenocarcinoma regions. One entry per CDR3 protein, called by TCRdb with MiXCR from the PCR reads. The sample holds about 23,000 distinct CDR3 sequences; 45% to 60% are singletons and the top ten take about a fifth. The sequenced material came from CD4+ T cells from the center of a lung tumor. Every receptor here comes from a male donor with lung adenocarcinoma. The CD4 and CD8 labels of this study may be unreliable. Both conserved end residues are part of each CDR3. Each record gives: J gene, V gene, CDR3 length, CDR3 protein.

NA,TRBV10-3,14,CATLTGLNTGAQYF
TRBJ2-1,TRBV27,12,CASGVTYNEQFF
TRBJ2-2,TRBV27,16,CASNTFGAGITGALYF
TRBJ2-1,TRBV7-6,17,CASSPLFSAGGHNEQFF
TRBJ2-5,TRBV10-1,13,CASSEDRAGTQYF
NA,TRBV6-1,17,CASSEDRQGFFTETQYF
TRBJ2-5,TRBV5-1,13,CASSLVEGGEQYF
TRBJ2-3,TRBV6-1,13,CARQEGSTDTQYF
TRBJ1-6,TRBV7-2,14,CASSLRVETSPLHF
TRBJ2-5,TRBV27,14,CASSFTGAQETQYF
TRBJ1-1,TRBV14,14,CASSLRGADTEAFF
TRBJ2-2,TRBV6-1,15,CASGLQAVSTGALFF
TRBJ2-2,TRBV6-4,15,CASGLQAVITGAQFF
NA,TRBV6-1,15,CASSEADRSTYEQYF
NA,TRBV3-1,14,CASSQEGGEYEQYF
TRBJ1-2,TRBV6-1,14,CASSEAGGNYGYTF
TRBJ2-4,TRBV27,15,CGSAWGFRAKNIQYF
TRBJ2-5,TRBV28,17,CASSLGKGARDPDTQYF
NA,TRBV4-1,16,CASAGLGGPDRDTQYF
TRBJ2-1,TRBV6-1,13,CASRDPGTNEQFF
TRBJ2-4,TRBV10-3,13,CATRLSAKNIQYF
TRBJ2-3,TRBV27,17,CASSPGRVAPGPDTQYF
TRBJ1-2,TRBV4-1,17,CASSQNTRPTGNYGYTF
TRBJ2-5,TRBV7-8,19,CASSYRRTSGRAYQETQYF
TRBJ2-5,TRBV25-1,13,CVSSLQVQETRYF
TRBJ2-5,TRBV27,17,CASVGGPAARDQNTQYF
NA,TRBV5-1,14,CASSQLAYGYEQYF
TRBJ2-1,TRBV6-1,15,CASSPLTSGSNEQFF
TRBJ1-3,TRBV4-1,13,CASSQDWENTIYF
TRBJ2-3,TRBV6-1,15,CARGLQAVSPETQYF
TRBJ1-2,TRBV15,13,CATSRVYEYGYTF
TRBJ2-1,TRBV5-1,14,CASSLNQGLNEQFF
TRBJ2-5,TRBV11-3,17,CASRKGLAGGPEETQYF
TRBJ1-2,TRBV27,17,CASSNDRGRSWGYGYTF
NA,TRBV7-6,14,CASSLVGSIYEQYF
TRBJ2-6,TRBV27,15,CASSFGHSGANEQNF
TRBJ2-3,TRBV10-1,16,CASSRRGRWGKDMQYF
TRBJ2-3,TRBV6-1,16,CVGSGLEAVSTEAQYF
TRBJ2-3,TRBV4-1,15,CASSQGAPREDTQYF
TRBJ2-3,TRBV27,16,CASRALGGRDKETQYF